This passage covers 14 T cell receptor beta chains from one sample sequenced in a study of T cell clonality in common variable immunodeficiency. Produced via immunoSEQ multiplex PCR; TCRdb's table is partial and in-frame only. The sample gives 40,000 to 55,000 clones, none seen only once, and the top ten clones hold about 5.9%. What was sequenced was peripheral blood mononuclear cells. All receptors derive from a person aged 18-69 years in good health.

This clone was observed many times. Additional DNA sequences in this sample encode the identical CDR3. The CDR3 reads CASSIYGTGNSPLHF. Partial CDR3 DNA: TGTGCCAGTAGTATTTACGGGACAGGGAACTCACCC. This chain joins TRBV19 and TRBJ1-6; 9 positions agree with TRBD1. The read gets to within 3 residues of the CDR3 end, and the germline J gene fills in the rest. The CDR3 loop spans 15 amino acids. Unmatched junction bases numbered 7, after V lost 3 bases and J lost 10 bases. Germline V gene sequence: CDR1 LNHDA, CDR2 SQIVND (reference sequence).

This clone was recorded at least ten times. The part of the CDR3 DNA that was read is TGTGCCAGCAGCTCGAGCCACAATGAG. Translating it yields CASSSSHNE. The full CDR3 is CASSSSHNEQFF. This rearrangement joins TRBV7-9 to TRBJ2-1; unclear D gene. The read stops 3 residues short of the end of the CDR3; the missing end is completed from the germline J gene. V was shortened by 4 bases and J by 5 bases, with 6 bases between the two germline ends. The CDR3 is 12 amino acids. CDR1 is SEHNR, CDR2 FQNEAQ, per germline (reference sequence).

This clone was detected many times. The read gets to within 3 residues of the CDR3 end, and the germline J gene fills in the rest. The rearrangement links TRBV19 to TRBJ2-7; D is tentatively TRBD1 or TRBD2 (5 bases each). Germline-derived CDR1 and CDR2 are LNHDA and SQIVND (reference sequence). The CDR3 is made up of 13 amino acids. The V gene lost 6 bases and the J gene lost 4 bases, with 13 bases spanning the gap. The chain's CDR3 is CASRGRGVYEQYF. The sequenced CDR3 bases are TGTGCCAGTAGGGGCAGAGGGGTGTACGAG.

This clone was detected only a few times. Read coverage stops 3 residues before the CDR3 terminus; the germline J gene supplies the remainder. This sequence joins TRBV30 and TRBJ1-2; tentative D call: TRBD1 (5 bases). The CDR3 length is 13 residues. Germline V gene sequence: CDR1 GTSNPN, CDR2 SVGIG (reference sequence). The CDR3 DNA, read in part, is TGTGCCGGGGGGTGGAATGCCTACAATGAC. This translates into CAGGWNAYND. The whole CDR3 region reads CAGGWNAYNDYTF.

In its sample, this clone was seen many times. The CDR3 is cut off 3 residues early in the read; its end comes from the germline J gene. The chain is built from TRBV6-2 or TRBV6-3 and TRBJ2-7; tentatively, D is TRBD1 (6 bases). V was trimmed by 0 bases and J by 1 base, leaving 10 bases between them. Germline CDR1 reads MNHEY; CDR2 reads SVGEGT. The CDR3 extends over 15 amino acids. The covered CDR3 bases are TGTGCCAGCAGTTACTCGTGGGACAAGTCCTACGAG. This gives the protein CASSYSWDKSYE. The entire CDR3 is CASSYSWDKSYEQYF.

This clone was detected ten times or more. The read falls 3 residues short of the CDR3 end, and the missing part is taken from the germline J gene. The rearrangement uses TRBV18 and TRBJ2-5; D might be TRBD1 (7 bases). Germline CDR1 reads KGHSH; CDR2 reads LQKENI. The CDR3 consists of 16 residues. V was pared by 3 bases and J by 5 bases, with 19 bases between. This chain's CDR3 is CASSPQAGRGTETQYF. CDR3 DNA (partial): TGTGCCAGCTCACCTCAAGCGGGCAGGGGGACGGAGACC.

This clone has at least ten counts. The read finishes 3 residues shy of the CDR3 end, and the germline J gene is used to complete it. The chain uses TRBV12-5 and TRBJ1-1; unclear D gene. The V end was cut by 0 bases, the J end by 5 bases, with 22 bases between. Looked up from germline, CDR1 is LGHNT and CDR2 is FRNRAP. The CDR3 sequence is 18 residues long. The part of the CDR3 DNA that was read is TGTGCTAGTGGTTTGGTACTTGCACTCGGTAACGTAAGAACTGAA. It translates to CASGLVLALGNVRTE. In full, the CDR3 reads CASGLVLALGNVRTEAFF.

This clone was counted at least ten times. The read ends 3 residues before the CDR3 terminus; that terminus is restored from the germline J gene. The J gene is TRBJ2-2, the V gene TRBV15; 7 nucleotides line up with TRBD2. The germline CDR1 and CDR2 sequences are LNHNV and YYDKDF (reference sequence). The CDR3 totals 14 residues. Trimming took 5 bases from V and 6 from J; bases not matched to a gene: 6. The CDR3 DNA, read in part, is TGTGCCACCAGCGGAGGGACTAATCCCGGGGAG. Its translation is CATSGGTNPGE. The whole CDR3 sequence is CATSGGTNPGELFF. The variable domain in full, completed from reference TRBV15 and TRBJ2-2, reads DAMVIQNPRYQVTQFGKPVTLSCSQTLNHNVMYWYQQKSSQAPKLLFHYYDKDFNNEADTPDNFQSRRPNTSFCFLDIRSPGLGDTAMYLCATSGGTNPGELFFGEGSRLTVL.

This clone showed up many times. The sequenced CDR3 bases are TGTGCCAGCTCGGTGCCTGCGGGGGAGACCTACGAG. Its protein is CASSVPAGETYE. The whole CDR3 sequence reads CASSVPAGETYEQYF. The rearrangement uses TRBV18 and TRBJ2-7, with 7 bases identical to TRBD2. The DNA ends 3 residues before the CDR3 does, and the rest of the CDR3 is filled in from the germline J gene. V was clipped by 6 bases and J by 2 bases; unmatched bases: 10. The germline V gene encodes CDR1 KGHSH and CDR2 LQKENI. This CDR3 has 15 residues.

Many counts were recorded for this clone. A read error may explain this, as a much larger clone is one base away. The sequenced fragment ends 3 residues before the CDR3 boundary, so the rest is inferred from the germline J gene. The same CDR3 is also encoded by other DNA sequences in this sample. V gene TRBV30 combines with J gene TRBJ1-3; a possible D gene is TRBD1 (5 bases). The CDR3 is 13 residues long. Germline-derived CDR1 and CDR2 are GTSNPN and SVGIG (reference sequence). CDR3 DNA (partial): TGTGCCTGGAATGCAGGGACTGGAAACACA. This encodes CAWNAGTGNT. The CDR3 as a whole reads CAWNAGTGNTIYF. Supplemented by reference TRBV30 and TRBJ1-3, the full variable domain reads SQTIHQWPATLVQPVGSPLSLECTVEGTSNPNLYWYRQAAGRGLQLLFYSVGIGQISSEVPQNLSASRPQDRQFILSSKKLLLSDSGFYLCAWNAGTGNTIYFGEGSWLTVV.

This clone was seen many times. The read ends 3 residues shy of where the CDR3 ends; the end is completed using the germline J gene. V is TRBV6-4 and J is TRBJ2-7; 7 bases map to TRBD1. CDR1 and CDR2 (germline): MRHNA, SNTAGT. The V and J ends lost 2 bases and 2 bases, in that order; junction bases with no gene match: 3. The CDR3 is 14 amino acids. The CDR3 DNA, read in part, is TGTGCCAGCAGTGACCCGACAGGGACCTACGAG. It encodes CASSDPTGTYE. The whole CDR3 is CASSDPTGTYEQYF.

Many counts were recorded for this clone. The read stops 3 residues short of the end of the CDR3; the missing end is completed from the germline J gene. The chain recombines TRBV14 with TRBJ2-7, with D possibly matching TRBD2 (7 bases). The CDR3 is 13 amino acids. The germline gives CDR1 SGHDN, CDR2 FVKESK. With 4 bases removed from V and 2 bases from J, the gap between germline ends came to 9 bases. The CDR3 region is CASSRGGPYEQYF. The sequenced part of the CDR3 DNA is TGTGCCAGCAGCCGGGGGGGCCCCTACGAG.

This clone was counted many times. CDR3 sequence reads: CSARESGRSITDTQYF. The sequenced CDR3 bases are TGCAGTGCTAGAGAGAGCGGTCGGAGTATCACAGATACG. The J gene is TRBJ2-3, the V gene TRBV20-1; D is possibly TRBD2 (5 bases). The sequence runs out 3 residues before the end of the CDR3; the remainder is reconstructed from the germline J gene. With 0 bases removed from V and 2 bases from J, the gap between germline ends came to 15 bases. The CDR3 loop spans 16 amino acids. Germline V CDR1 and CDR2: DFQATT, SNEGSKA (reference sequence).

Concerning this clone: A much larger clonotype is one base distant, so this may be a read error. Coverage ceases 3 residues before the CDR3 finishes, and the germline J gene fills in the end. The rearrangement joins TRBV7-2 to TRBJ2-3; D is perhaps TRBD1 (5 bases). This CDR3 region has 13 residues. The germline gives CDR1 SGHTA, CDR2 FQGNSA. CDR3 region: CASSLSGSQPQYF. The covered CDR3 bases are TGTGCCAGCAGCTTATCAGGGTCTCAGCCG.